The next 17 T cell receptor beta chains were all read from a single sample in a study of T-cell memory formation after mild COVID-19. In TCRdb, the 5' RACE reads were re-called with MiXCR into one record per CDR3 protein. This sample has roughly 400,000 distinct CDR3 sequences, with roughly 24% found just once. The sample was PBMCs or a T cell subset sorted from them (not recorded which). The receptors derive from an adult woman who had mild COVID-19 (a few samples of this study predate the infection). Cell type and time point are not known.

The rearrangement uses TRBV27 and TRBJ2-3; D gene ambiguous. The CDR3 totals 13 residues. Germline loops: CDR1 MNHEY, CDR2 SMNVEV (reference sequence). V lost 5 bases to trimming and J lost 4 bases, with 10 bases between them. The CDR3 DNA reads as TGTGCCAGCAGTCCGTCGACCCCAGATACGCAGTATTTT. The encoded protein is CASSPSTPDTQYF.

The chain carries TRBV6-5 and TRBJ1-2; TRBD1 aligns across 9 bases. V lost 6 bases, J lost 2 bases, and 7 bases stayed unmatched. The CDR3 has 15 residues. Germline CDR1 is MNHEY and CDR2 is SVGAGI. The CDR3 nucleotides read TGTGCCAGCAGAGGGACAGGGAGTGAAAACTATGGCTACACCTTC. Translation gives CASRGTGSENYGYTF.

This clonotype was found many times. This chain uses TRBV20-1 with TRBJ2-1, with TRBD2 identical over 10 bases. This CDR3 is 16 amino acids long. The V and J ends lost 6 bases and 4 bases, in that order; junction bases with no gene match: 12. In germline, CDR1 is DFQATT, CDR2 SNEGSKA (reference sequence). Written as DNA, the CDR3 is TGCAGTGCCAAAAGCAGCGGGAGGGCTTCATACAATGAGCAGTTCTTC. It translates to CSAKSSGRASYNEQFF.

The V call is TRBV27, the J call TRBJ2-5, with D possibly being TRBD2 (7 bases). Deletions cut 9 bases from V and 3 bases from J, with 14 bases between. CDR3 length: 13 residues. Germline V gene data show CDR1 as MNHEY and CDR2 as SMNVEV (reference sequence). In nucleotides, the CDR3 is TGTGCCAGTGGGCGGGGGCGGGAAGAGACCCAGTACTTC. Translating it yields CASGRGREETQYF.

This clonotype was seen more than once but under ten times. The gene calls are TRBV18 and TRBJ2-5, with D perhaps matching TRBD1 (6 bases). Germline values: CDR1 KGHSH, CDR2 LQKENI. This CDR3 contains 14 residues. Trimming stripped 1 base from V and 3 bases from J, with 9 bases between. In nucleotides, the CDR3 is TGTGCCAGCTCACCACTTGCAGGGGAAGAGACCCAGTACTTC. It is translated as CASSPLAGEETQYF.

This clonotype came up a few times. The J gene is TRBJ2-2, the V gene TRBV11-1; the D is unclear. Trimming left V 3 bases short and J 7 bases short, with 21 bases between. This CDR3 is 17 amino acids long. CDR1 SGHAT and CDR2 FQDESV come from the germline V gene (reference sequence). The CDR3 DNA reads TGTGCCAGCAGCTTGGAGCGAGGTGCCCGGCTCGGCGGGGAGCTGTTTTTT. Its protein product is CASSLERGARLGGELFF.

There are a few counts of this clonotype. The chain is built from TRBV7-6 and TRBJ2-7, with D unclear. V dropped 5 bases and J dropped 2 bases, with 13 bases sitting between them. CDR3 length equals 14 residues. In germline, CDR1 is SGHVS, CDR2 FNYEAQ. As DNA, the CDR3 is TGTGCCAGCAGCCCTGAAAACCGCGCCTACGAGCAGTACTTC. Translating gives CASSPENRAYEQYF. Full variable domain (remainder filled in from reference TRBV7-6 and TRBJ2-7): GAGVSQSPRYKVTKRGQDVALRCDPISGHVSLYWYRQALGQGPEFLTYFNYEAQQDKSGLPNDRFSAERPEGSISTLTIQRTEQRDSAMYRCASSPENRAYEQYFGPGTRLTVT.

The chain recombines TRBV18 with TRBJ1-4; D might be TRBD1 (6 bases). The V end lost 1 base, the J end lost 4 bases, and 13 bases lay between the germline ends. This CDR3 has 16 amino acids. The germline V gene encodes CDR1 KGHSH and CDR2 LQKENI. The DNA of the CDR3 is TGTGCCAGCTCACCACGCAAAACAGGGAATAATGAAAAACTGTTTTTT. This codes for CASSPRKTGNNEKLFF.

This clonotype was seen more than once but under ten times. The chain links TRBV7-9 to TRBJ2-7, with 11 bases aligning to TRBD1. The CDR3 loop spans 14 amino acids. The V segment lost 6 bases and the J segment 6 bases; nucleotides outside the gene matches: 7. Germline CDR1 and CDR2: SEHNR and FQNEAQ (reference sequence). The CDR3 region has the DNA TGTGCCAGCAGTCCGGGACAGGGGGTGGCCGAGCAGTACTTC. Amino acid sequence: CASSPGQGVAEQYF.

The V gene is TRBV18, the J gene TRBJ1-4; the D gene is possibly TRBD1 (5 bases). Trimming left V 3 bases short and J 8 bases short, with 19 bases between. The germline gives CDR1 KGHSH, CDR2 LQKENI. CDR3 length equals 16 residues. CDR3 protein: CASSPRGKQGLEKLFF. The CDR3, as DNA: TGTGCCAGCTCACCGAGAGGAAAGCAGGGATTAGAAAAACTGTTTTTT.

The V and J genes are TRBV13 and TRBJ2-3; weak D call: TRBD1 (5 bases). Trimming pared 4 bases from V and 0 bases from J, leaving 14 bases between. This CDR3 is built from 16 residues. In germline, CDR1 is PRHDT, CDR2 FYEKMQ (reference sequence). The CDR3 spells CASSYQTDPSTDTQYF. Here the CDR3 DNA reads TGTGCCAGCAGCTATCAGACAGACCCTAGCACAGATACGCAGTATTTT.

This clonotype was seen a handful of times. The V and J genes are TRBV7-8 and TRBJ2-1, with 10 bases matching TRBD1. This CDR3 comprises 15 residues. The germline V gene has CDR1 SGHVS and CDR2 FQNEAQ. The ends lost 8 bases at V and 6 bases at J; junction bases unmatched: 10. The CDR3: CASGMRQGAANEQFF. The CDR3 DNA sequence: TGTGCCAGCGGAATGAGACAGGGGGCCGCCAATGAGCAGTTCTTC.

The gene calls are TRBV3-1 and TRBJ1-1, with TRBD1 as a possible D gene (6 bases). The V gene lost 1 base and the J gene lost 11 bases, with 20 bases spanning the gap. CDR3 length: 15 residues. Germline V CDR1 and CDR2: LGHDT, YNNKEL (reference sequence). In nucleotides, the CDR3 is TGTGCCAGCAGCCAAGTAGGACAGTCCGACATGGGGGCTTTCTTT. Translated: CASSQVGQSDMGAFF.

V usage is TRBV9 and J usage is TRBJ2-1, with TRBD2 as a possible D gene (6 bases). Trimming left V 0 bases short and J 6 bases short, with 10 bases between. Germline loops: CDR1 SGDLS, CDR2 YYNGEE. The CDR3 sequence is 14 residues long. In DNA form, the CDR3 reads TGTGCCAGCAGCGTAGCGACTAGATCCAATGAGCAGTTCTTC. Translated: CASSVATRSNEQFF.

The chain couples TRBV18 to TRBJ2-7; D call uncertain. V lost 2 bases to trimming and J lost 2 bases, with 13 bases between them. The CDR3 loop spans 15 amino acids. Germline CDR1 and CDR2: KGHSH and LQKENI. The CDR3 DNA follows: TGTGCCAGCTCACCAGATACTGTGACAACCTACGAGCAGTACTTC. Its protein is CASSPDTVTTYEQYF.

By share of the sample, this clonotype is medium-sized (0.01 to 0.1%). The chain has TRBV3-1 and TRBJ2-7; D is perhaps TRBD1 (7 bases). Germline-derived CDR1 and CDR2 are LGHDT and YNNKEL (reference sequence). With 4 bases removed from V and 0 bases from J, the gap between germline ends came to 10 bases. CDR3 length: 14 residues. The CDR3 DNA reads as TGTGCCAGCAGCCGGGGGGACAGCTCCTACGAGCAGTACTTC. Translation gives CASSRGDSSYEQYF.

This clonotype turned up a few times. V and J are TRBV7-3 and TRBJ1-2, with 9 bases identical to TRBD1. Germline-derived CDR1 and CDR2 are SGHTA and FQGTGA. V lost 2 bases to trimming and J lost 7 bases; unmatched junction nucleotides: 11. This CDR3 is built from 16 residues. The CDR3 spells CASSLAAPGQGGGYTF. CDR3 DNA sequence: TGTGCCAGCAGCTTAGCCGCGCCGGGACAGGGAGGTGGCTACACCTTC.